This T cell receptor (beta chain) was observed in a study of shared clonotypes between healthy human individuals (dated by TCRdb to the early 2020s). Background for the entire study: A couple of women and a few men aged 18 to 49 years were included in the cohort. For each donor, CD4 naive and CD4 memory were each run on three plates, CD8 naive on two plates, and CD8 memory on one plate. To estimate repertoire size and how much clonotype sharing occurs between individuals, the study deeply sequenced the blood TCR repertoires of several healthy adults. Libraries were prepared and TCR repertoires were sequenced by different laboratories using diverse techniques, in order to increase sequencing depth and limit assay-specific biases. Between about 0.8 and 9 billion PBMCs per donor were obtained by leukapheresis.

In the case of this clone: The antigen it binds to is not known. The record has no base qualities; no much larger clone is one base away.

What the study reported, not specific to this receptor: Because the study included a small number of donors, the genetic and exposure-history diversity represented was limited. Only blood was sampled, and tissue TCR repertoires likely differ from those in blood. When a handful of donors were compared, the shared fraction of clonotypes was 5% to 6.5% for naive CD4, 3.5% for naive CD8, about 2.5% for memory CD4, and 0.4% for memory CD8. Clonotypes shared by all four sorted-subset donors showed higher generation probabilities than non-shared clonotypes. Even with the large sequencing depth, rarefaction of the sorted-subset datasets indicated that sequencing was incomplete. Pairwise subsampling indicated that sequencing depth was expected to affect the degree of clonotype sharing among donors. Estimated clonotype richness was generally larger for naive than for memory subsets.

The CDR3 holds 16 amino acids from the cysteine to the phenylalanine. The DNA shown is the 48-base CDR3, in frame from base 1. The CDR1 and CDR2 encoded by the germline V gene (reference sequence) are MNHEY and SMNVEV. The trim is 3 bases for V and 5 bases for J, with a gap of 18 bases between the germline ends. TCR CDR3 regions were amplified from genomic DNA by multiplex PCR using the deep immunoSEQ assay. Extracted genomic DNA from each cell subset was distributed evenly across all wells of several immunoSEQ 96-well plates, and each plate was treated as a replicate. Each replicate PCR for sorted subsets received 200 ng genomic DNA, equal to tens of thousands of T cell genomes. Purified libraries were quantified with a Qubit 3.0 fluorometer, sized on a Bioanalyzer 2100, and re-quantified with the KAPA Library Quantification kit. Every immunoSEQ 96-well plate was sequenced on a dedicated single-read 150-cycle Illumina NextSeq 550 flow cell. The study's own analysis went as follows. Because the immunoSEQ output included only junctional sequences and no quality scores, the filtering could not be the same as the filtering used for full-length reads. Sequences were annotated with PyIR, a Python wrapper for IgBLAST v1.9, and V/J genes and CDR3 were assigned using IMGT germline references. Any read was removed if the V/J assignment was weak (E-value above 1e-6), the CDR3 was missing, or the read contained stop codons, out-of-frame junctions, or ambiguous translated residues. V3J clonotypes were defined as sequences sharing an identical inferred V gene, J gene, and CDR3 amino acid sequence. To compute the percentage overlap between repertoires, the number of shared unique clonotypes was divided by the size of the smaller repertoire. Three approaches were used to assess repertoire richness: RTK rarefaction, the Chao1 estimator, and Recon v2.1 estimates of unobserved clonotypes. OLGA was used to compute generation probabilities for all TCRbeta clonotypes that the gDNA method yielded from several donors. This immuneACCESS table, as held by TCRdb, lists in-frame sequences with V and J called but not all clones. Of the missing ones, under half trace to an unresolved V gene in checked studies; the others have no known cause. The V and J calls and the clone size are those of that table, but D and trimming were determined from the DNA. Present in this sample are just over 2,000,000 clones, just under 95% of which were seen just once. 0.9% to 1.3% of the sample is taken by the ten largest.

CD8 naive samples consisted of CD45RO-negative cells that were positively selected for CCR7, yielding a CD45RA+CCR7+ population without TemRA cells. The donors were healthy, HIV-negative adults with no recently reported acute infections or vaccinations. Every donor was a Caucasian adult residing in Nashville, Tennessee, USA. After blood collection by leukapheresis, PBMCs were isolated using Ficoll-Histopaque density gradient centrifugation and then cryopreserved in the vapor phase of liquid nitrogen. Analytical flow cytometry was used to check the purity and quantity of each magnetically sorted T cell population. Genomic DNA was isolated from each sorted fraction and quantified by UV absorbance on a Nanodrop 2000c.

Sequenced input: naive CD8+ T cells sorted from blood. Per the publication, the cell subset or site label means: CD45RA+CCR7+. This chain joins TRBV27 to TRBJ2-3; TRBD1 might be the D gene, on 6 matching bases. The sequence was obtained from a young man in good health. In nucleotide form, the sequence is TGTGCCAGCAGTTTCTTATCGAGTCAGGGGATAGATACGCAGTATTTT. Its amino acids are CASSFLSSQGIDTQYF.